This T cell receptor (beta chain) was sequenced in a study of identical twins. The CDR3 sequence is 17 residues long. CDR1 and CDR2 (germline): MDHEN, SYDVKM. Trimming cost V 6 bases and J 1 base; bases outside gene matches: 9. The cDNA had a unique molecular identifier and a template-switch universal primer site. TCRdb processed the 5' RACE reads anew with MiXCR; each CDR3 protein has one entry. Among more than 400,000 distinct CDR3 sequences listed, approximately 16% were seen once. This sample was also put to use in a study of yellow fever vaccine responses in identical twins.

The rearrangement links TRBV28 to TRBJ1-5; 10 bases agree with TRBD1. Sample: CD4+ T cells sorted from blood. The TCR sequence derives from a woman in her late teens or twenties in good health. Here the CDR3 reads CASSPGQGIYSNQPQHF. CDR3 sequence (DNA): TGTGCCAGCAGCCCGGGACAGGGGATTTACAGCAATCAGCCCCAGCATTTT.